Listed below are T cell receptor beta chains from one sample, sequenced in a study of identical twins. TCRdb recomputed calls from the 5' RACE reads with MiXCR, one row per CDR3 protein. The repertoire holds 300,000 to 350,000 distinct CDR3 sequences, with approximately 13% as singletons. The same sample was also used in a study of yellow fever vaccine responses in identical twins.

What was sequenced was CD8+ T cells sorted from blood. The receptor source for this set is a woman aged 18-30 years in good health. Each CDR3 is given with its conserved first and last residue. D genes are given only for firm matches. Clone size appears in some rows only: once, few, many, or a class for an expanded clone.

v_gene	d_gene	j_gene	abundance	CDR3aa	CDR3nt
TRBV6-1	TRBD1	TRBJ2-2	-	CASSEGTGAGELFF	TGTGCCAGCAGTGAAGGGACAGGGGCCGGGGAGCTGTTTTTT
TRBV27	-	TRBJ1-1	-	CASSLQAGNTEAFF	TGTGCCAGCAGTTTACAGGCAGGGAACACTGAAGCTTTCTTT
TRBV15	-	TRBJ2-1	-	CATSVTRDEQFF	TGTGCCACCAGCGTTACTCGGGATGAGCAGTTCTTC
TRBV9	-	TRBJ1-1	many	CASSGGHSEAFF	TGTGCCAGCAGCGGGGGACATTCTGAAGCTTTCTTT
TRBV25-1	-	TRBJ2-5	-	CASSELGNQETQYF	TGTGCCAGCAGTGAGCTGGGGAACCAAGAGACCCAGTACTTC
TRBV5-1	TRBD2	TRBJ2-5	many	CASSLEFGGGQETQYF	TGCGCCAGCAGCTTGGAATTCGGGGGGGGACAAGAGACCCAGTACTTC
TRBV18	-	TRBJ1-1	-	CASSPRKDGNTEAFF	TGTGCCAGCTCACCCCGGAAGGACGGGAACACTGAAGCTTTCTTT
TRBV28	TRBD1	TRBJ2-6	few	CATGTGDLSGANVLTF	TGTGCCACCGGGACAGGGGATCTCTCTGGGGCCAACGTCCTGACTTTC
TRBV7-6	-	TRBJ2-2	few	CASSAFRVGSGELFF	TGTGCCAGCAGCGCATTTCGGGTCGGGTCCGGGGAGCTGTTTTTT
TRBV6-1	-	TRBJ1-4	few	CASSGGGIGKLFF	TGTGCCAGCAGTGGAGGAGGGATTGGAAAACTGTTTTTT
TRBV12-3/TRBV12-4	-	TRBJ1-2	-	CASRPDRNYGYTF	TGTGCCAGCAGACCTGACAGAAACTATGGCTACACCTTC
TRBV21-1	-	TRBJ2-3	many	CASPRGGLPQYF	TGTGCCAGCCCCCGTGGTGGGCTGCCGCAGTATTTT
TRBV9	TRBD2	TRBJ2-1	many	CASSVVAGGPDEQFF	TGTGCCAGCAGCGTAGTGGCGGGAGGGCCCGATGAGCAGTTCTTC
TRBV20-1	-	TRBJ1-3	few	CSRKRLASGNTIYF	TGCAGCCGGAAGAGGTTAGCCTCTGGAAACACCATATATTTT
TRBV7-9	TRBD1	TRBJ2-1	-	CASSSTGDGLDEQFF	TGTGCCAGCAGCTCCACAGGGGATGGGTTGGATGAGCAGTTCTTC
TRBV5-1	-	TRBJ1-1	many	CASSLVGGPNTEAFF	TGCGCCAGCAGCTTGGTTGGGGGGCCCAACACTGAAGCTTTCTTT
TRBV11-2	-	TRBJ2-3	few	CASSLDLSGGPPDTQYF	TGTGCCAGCAGCTTAGATTTATCCGGGGGGCCCCCAGATACGCAGTATTTT
TRBV27	-	TRBJ1-1	-	CASSFGPRGVEAFF	TGTGCCAGCAGTTTCGGGCCCCGAGGAGTTGAAGCTTTCTTT
TRBV24-1	-	TRBJ1-1	-	CAVQGYTEAFF	TGTGCCGTACAGGGTTACACTGAAGCTTTCTTT
TRBV9	TRBD2	TRBJ2-7	once	CASSVGTSLSYEQYF	TGTGCCAGCAGCGTAGGGACTAGCTTGTCTTACGAGCAGTACTTC
TRBV4-1	-	TRBJ2-7	few	CASSPLGSGHYEQYF	TGCGCCAGCAGCCCCCTGGGTAGCGGCCACTACGAGCAGTACTTC
TRBV25-1	-	TRBJ2-7	once	CASSQTGRSYEQYF	TGTGCCAGCAGTCAAACGGGCCGATCCTACGAGCAGTACTTC
TRBV9	TRBD1	TRBJ1-1	-	CASSVYGQGEAFF	TGTGCCAGCAGCGTATACGGACAGGGTGAAGCTTTCTTT
TRBV6-2/TRBV6-3	-	TRBJ2-3	many	CASKTPRGTGALTDTQYF	TGTGCCAGCAAGACCCCCCGGGGCACGGGGGCCCTCACAGATACGCAGTATTTT
TRBV29-1	TRBD1	TRBJ2-1	many	CSGDTGQGYNEQFF	TGCAGCGGCGATACGGGACAGGGATACAATGAGCAGTTCTTC
TRBV29-1	TRBD1	TRBJ1-1	few	CSVTPGQLNTEAFF	TGCAGCGTGACCCCGGGACAGCTGAACACTGAAGCTTTCTTT
TRBV7-6	-	TRBJ1-6	many	CASSQTDRSNNSPLHF	TGTGCCAGCAGCCAAACGGACAGATCCAATAATTCACCCCTCCACTTT
TRBV19	-	TRBJ2-1	-	CASSMGQGIYNEQFF	TGTGCCAGTAGTATGGGTCAGGGGATCTACAATGAGCAGTTCTTC